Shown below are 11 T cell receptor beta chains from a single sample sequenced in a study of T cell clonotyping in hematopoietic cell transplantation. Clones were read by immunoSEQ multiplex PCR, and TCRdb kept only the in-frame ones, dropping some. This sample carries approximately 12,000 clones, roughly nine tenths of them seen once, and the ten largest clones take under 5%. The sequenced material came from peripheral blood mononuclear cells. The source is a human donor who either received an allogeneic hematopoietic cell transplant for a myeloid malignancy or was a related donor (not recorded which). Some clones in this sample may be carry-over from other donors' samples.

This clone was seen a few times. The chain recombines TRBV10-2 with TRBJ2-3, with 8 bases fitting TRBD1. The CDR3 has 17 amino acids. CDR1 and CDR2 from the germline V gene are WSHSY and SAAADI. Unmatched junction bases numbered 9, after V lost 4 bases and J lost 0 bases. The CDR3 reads CASSGGTGGPSTDTQYF. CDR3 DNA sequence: TGCGCCAGCAGTGGGGGCACAGGGGGACCTAGCACAGATACGCAGTATTTT.

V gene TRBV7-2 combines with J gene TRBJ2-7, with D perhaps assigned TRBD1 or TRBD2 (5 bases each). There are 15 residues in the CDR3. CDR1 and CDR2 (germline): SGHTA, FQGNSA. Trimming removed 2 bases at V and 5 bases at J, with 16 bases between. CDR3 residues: CASSLRSGQGDEQYF. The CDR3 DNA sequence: TGTGCCAGCAGCTTAAGGTCGGGGCAGGGCGACGAGCAGTACTTC.

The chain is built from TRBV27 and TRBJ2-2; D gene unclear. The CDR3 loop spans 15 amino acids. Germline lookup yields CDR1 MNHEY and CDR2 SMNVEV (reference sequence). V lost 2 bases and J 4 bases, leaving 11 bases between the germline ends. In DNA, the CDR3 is TGTGCCAGCAGTTTAACTCCAGGTATCACCGGGGAGCTGTTTTTT. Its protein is CASSLTPGITGELFF.

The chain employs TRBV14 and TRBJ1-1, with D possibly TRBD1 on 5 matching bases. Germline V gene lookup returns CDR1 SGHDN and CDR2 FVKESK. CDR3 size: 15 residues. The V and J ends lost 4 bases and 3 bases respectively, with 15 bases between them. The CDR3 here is CASSLGWGRHTEAFF. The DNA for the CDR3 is TGTGCCAGCAGCCTCGGATGGGGCCGCCACACTGAAGCTTTCTTT.

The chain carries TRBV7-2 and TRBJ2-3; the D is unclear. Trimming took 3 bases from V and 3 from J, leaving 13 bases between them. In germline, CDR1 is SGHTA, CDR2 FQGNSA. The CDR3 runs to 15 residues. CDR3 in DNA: TGTGCCAGCAGCTTTTATTCGGTTAGTACAGATACGCAGTATTTT. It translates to CASSFYSVSTDTQYF.

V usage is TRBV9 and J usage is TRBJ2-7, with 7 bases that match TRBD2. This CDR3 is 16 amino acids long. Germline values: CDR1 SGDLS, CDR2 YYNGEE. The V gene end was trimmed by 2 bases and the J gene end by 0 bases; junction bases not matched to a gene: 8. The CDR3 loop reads CASSVSGTDDSYEQYF. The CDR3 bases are TGTGCCAGCAGCGTCAGCGGGACGGACGACTCCTACGAGCAGTACTTC.

The CDR3 DNA sequence: TGTGCCAGCAGCTTGGTAAGGGGCTATGGCTACACCTTC. This sequence encodes CASSLVRGYGYTF. The V call is TRBV5-6, the J call TRBJ1-2, with D possibly being TRBD1 (5 bases). The ends were cut back, 0 bases at V and 4 bases at J, with 7 bases in the middle. Germline values: CDR1 SGHDT, CDR2 YYEEEE. This CDR3 contains 13 residues.

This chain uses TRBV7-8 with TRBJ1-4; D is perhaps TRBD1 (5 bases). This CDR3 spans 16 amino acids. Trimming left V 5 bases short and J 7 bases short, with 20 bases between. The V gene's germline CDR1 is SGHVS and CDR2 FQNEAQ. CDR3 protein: CASSRSGAPGGEKLFF. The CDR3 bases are TGTGCCAGCAGCCGAAGCGGGGCCCCTGGGGGTGAAAAACTGTTTTTT.

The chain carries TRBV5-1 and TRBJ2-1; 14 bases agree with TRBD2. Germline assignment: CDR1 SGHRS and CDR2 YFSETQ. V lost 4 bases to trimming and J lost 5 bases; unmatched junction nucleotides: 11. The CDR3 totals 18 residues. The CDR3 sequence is CASSPDLRTSGGNNEQFF. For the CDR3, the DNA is TGCGCCAGCAGCCCGGATCTAAGGACTAGCGGGGGGAACAATGAGCAGTTCTTC.

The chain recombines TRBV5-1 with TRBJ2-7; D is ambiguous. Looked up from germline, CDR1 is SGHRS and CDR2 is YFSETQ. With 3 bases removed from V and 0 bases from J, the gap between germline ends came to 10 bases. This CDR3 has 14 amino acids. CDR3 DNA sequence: TGCGCCAGCAGCTCGACCGCCAACTCCTACGAGCAGTACTTC. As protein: CASSSTANSYEQYF.

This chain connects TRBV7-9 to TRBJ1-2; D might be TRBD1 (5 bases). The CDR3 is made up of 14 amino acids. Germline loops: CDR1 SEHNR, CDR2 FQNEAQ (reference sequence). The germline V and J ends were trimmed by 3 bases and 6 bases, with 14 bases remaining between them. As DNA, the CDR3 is TGTGCCAGCAGCTTGGGGGTTTCGAGGGATGGCTACACCTTC. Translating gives CASSLGVSRDGYTF.